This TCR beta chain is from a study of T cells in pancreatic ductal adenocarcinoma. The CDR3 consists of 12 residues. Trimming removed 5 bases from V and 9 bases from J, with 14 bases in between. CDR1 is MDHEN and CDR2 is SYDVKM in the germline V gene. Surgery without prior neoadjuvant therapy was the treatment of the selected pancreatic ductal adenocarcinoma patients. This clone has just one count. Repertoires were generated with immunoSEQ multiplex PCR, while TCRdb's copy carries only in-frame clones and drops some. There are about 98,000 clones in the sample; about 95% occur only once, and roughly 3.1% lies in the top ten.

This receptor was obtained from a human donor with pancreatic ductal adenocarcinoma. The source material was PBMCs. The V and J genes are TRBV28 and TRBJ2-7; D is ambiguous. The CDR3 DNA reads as TGTGCCAGCAGTAAGCTCGATAGTTGGCAGTACTTC. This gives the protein CASSKLDSWQYF.